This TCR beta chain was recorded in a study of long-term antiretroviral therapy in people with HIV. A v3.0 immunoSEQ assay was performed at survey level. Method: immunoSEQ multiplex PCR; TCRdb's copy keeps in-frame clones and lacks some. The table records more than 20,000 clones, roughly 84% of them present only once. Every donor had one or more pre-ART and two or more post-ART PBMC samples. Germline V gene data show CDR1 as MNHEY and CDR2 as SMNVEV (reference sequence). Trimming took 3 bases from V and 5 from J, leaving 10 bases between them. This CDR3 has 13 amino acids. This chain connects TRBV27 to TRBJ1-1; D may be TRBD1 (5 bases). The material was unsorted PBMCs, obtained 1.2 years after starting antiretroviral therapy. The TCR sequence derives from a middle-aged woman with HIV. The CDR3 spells CASSFGAKTEAFF. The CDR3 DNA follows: TGTGCCAGCAGTTTTGGGGCGAAGACTGAAGCTTTCTTT.